The table lists the clone carrying this TCR beta chain with many counts. The antigen remains undetermined. This sample is drawn from a study of CD8 T cells in ankylosing spondylitis. Study results and caveats: The clones that were linked to disease were reported to be significantly enriched in matched synovial fluid samples from ankylosing spondylitis patients. Before this, some motif variants had been reported in reactive arthritis synovial fluid and blood. One TCR beta motif, made up of under ten highly homologous variants, appeared characteristic of ankylosing spondylitis blood.

The authors made TCR beta libraries by quantitative 5'-RACE with molecular barcodes. TCRdb reprocessed the 5' RACE reads with MiXCR, giving one entry per CDR3 protein. The sample carries about 700,000 distinct CDR3 sequences, around 17% recorded once. The CDR3 sequence is 14 residues long. V gave up 10 bases and J gave up 0 bases, with 12 bases separating them. Material: blood, either unsorted or a sorted T cell fraction (not recorded which). V gene TRBV12-3 or TRBV12-4 combines with J gene TRBJ2-2, with D possibly being TRBD2 (6 bases). The source is a male donor with ankylosing spondylitis. The CDR3 DNA is TGTGCCACCAAGGGGACTCCGAACACCGGGGAGCTGTTTTTT. It yields the protein CATKGTPNTGELFF.